This passage covers 10 T cell receptor beta chains from one sample sequenced in a study of cytomegalovirus exposure and HLA in healthy donors. A multiplex PCR was run with 60 Vbeta primers and 13 Jbeta primers. Produced via immunoSEQ multiplex PCR; TCRdb's table is partial and in-frame only. The data show under 150,000 clones, roughly 67% seen once. Input material: PBMCs. All receptors come from a man between 18 and 29 years old in good health and CMV-seropositive.

The J gene is TRBJ1-1, the V gene TRBV30; perhaps TRBD1 as D (5 bases). Germline V gene data show CDR1 as GTSNPN and CDR2 as SVGIG (reference sequence). Trimming took 2 bases from V and 2 from J, leaving 12 bases between them. This CDR3 comprises 14 residues. This CDR3 reads CAWSPGGGNTEAFF. In DNA form, the CDR3 reads TGTGCCTGGAGTCCCGGCGGGGGAAACACTGAAGCTTTCTTT.

The CDR3 region has the DNA TGTGCCAGCCGACAGGGGCTGAACTATGGCTACACCTTC. It specifies CASRQGLNYGYTF. This chain uses TRBV28 with TRBJ1-2, with 8 bases aligning to TRBD1. The CDR3 is 13 amino acids. CDR1 MDHEN and CDR2 SYDVKM come from the germline V gene. With V trimmed by 8 bases and J by 2 bases, 4 bases remained unmatched.

The rearrangement links TRBV10-2 to TRBJ2-1; 10 nucleotides align to TRBD1. CDR3 length equals 16 residues. Germline V CDR1 and CDR2: WSHSY, SAAADI. V lost 5 bases to trimming and J lost 4 bases; unmatched junction nucleotides: 8. The CDR3 nucleotides are TGCGCCAGCAGTCCCGTGGGGGACAGGGGTTACAATGAGCAGTTCTTC. It yields the protein CASSPVGDRGYNEQFF.

The CDR3 coding sequence is TGTGCCAGCAGCTCTTTAGCGGGGCCCTCAGATACGCAGTATTTT. This encodes CASSSLAGPSDTQYF. The chain employs TRBV11-2 and TRBJ2-3; 8 bases align to TRBD2. V was clipped by 4 bases and J by 4 bases; unmatched bases: 7. The CDR3 is made up of 15 amino acids. Germline loops: CDR1 SGHAT, CDR2 FQNNGV.

The rearrangement links TRBV6-1 to TRBJ2-3, with 15 bases aligning to TRBD2. This CDR3 comprises 17 residues. After removal of 3 bases from V and 9 bases from J, the junction contained 10 bases not matched to a gene. CDR1 MNHNS and CDR2 SASEGT come from the germline V gene. The CDR3 DNA is TGTGCCAGCAGTGAGGGTACGGGACTAGCGGGGGGAGTCACGCAGTATTTT. Translated, it gives CASSEGTGLAGGVTQYF.

CDR3 in amino acids: CASSRGHGNQPQHF. CDR3 nucleotide sequence: TGTGCCAGCAGCAGGGGGCATGGCAATCAGCCCCAGCATTTT. The rearrangement uses TRBV5-5 and TRBJ1-5; 7 bases are shared with TRBD1. Germline CDR1 and CDR2: SGHKS and YYEKEE (reference sequence). J gave up 2 bases and V 4 bases, and 3 bases lay outside the gene matches. The length of the CDR3 is 14 residues.

V and J are TRBV2 and TRBJ2-7; TRBD2 agrees at 12 bases. The germline gives CDR1 SNHLY, CDR2 FYNNEI. The V and J ends lost 7 bases and 3 bases, in that order; junction bases with no gene match: 4. The CDR3 is made up of 14 amino acids. Here the CDR3 DNA reads TGTGCCAGCACCAGGACTAGCGGGGACTACGAGCAGTACTTC. Encoded protein: CASTRTSGDYEQYF.

The rearrangement links TRBV29-1 to TRBJ2-5; D not certain. V shed 5 bases and J shed 1 base, with 11 bases lying between them. The CDR3 loop spans 13 amino acids. Germline CDR1 reads SQVTM; CDR2 reads ANQGSEA. The CDR3 region has the DNA TGCAGCGTTCTGGTACAGTCCCAAGAGACCCAGTACTTC. It is translated as CSVLVQSQETQYF.

CDR3 nucleotide sequence: TGTGCCAGCAGACCGGGACTAGCTTCAGATACGCAGTATTTT. It translates to CASRPGLASDTQYF. The chain recombines TRBV6-6 with TRBJ2-3; the match to TRBD2 covers 9 bases. This CDR3 has 14 amino acids. V was pared by 6 bases and J by 4 bases, with 5 bases of the junction left unmatched. Germline V gives CDR1 MNHNY, CDR2 SVGAGI (reference sequence).

This clone showed up just once. V and J are TRBV9 and TRBJ2-5, with D perhaps TRBD2 (7 bases). Per germline, CDR1 SGDLS and CDR2 YYNGEE. V lost 0 bases, J lost 0 bases, and 15 bases lay in between. The CDR3 runs to 17 residues. CDR3 residues: CASSVEGGGFYQETQYF. The CDR3 nucleotides are TGTGCCAGCAGCGTAGAGGGGGGGGGCTTTTACCAAGAGACCCAGTACTTC.